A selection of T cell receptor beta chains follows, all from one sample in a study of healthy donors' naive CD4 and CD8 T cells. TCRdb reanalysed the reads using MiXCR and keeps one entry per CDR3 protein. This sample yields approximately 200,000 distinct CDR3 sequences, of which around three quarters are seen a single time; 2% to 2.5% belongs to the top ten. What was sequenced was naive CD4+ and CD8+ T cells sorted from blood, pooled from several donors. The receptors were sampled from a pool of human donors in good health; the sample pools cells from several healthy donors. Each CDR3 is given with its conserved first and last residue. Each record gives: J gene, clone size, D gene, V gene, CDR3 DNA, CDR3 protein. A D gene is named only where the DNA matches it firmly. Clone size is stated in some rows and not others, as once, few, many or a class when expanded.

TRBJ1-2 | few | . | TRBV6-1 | TGTGCCAGCACGTACGAGGGAATCTATGGCTACACCTTC | CASTYEGIYGYTF
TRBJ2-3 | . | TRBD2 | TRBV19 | TGTGCCAGTAGTACCGGGACTAGCGGAACGCAGTATTTT | CASSTGTSGTQYF
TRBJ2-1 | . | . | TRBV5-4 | TGTGCCAGCAGTCCGGAGGGCCTAGAATACAATGAGCAGTTCTTC | CASSPEGLEYNEQFF
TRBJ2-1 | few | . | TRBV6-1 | TGTGCCACCTCGAGGGGAACTTATAATGAGCAGTTCTTC | CATSRGTYNEQFF
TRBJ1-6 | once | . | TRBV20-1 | TGCAGTGCTAGTGGTCAGGGGCCAAATTCACCCCTCCACTTT | CSASGQGPNSPLHF
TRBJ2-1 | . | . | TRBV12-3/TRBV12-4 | TGTGCCAGCACCCCGCCAGGGCGCTATCAGAATGAGCAGTTCTTC | CASTPPGRYQNEQFF
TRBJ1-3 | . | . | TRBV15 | TGTGCCACCAGCACGAGGGGAAACACCATATATTTT | CATSTRGNTIYF
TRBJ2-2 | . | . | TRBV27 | TGTGCCAGCAGTTCCACAGGGCCCGGGGAGCTGTTTTTT | CASSSTGPGELFF
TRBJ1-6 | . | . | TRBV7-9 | TGTGCCAGCAGCTCGGGGGTTAGCTCCTATAATTCACCCCACCACTTT | CASSSGVSSYNSPHHF
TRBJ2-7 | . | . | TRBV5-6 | TGTGCCAGCAGCATACGTGGAACCTACGAGCAGTACTTC | CASSIRGTYEQYF
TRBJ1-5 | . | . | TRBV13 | TGTGCCAGCAGCTTAGGGAGAATGAGCAATCAGCCCCAGCATTTT | CASSLGRMSNQPQHF
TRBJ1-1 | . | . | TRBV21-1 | TGTGCCAGCAGCAAAGTTACCCTCGAGGGAGACTGGGGCACTGAAGCTTTCTTT | CASSKVTLEGDWGTEAFF
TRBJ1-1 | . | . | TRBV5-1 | TGCGCCAGCCGGACCAATTTGAACACTGAAGCTTTCTTT | CASRTNLNTEAFF
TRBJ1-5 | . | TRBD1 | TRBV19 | TGTGCCACCAGCCGACAGGGAAGCAATCAGCCCCAGCATTTT | CATSRQGSNQPQHF
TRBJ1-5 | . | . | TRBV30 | TGTGCCTGGAGTAAAGCTATTAGCAATCAGCCCCAGCATTTT | CAWSKAISNQPQHF
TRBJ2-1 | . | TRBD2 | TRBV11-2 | TGTGCCAGCAGCCCGGGACTAGCGGGAGAGTCGGGTGAGCAGTTCTTC | CASSPGLAGESGEQFF
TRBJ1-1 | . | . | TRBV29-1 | TGCAGCGTTGGAGCGGACCGCCTGAACACTGAAGCTTTCTTT | CSVGADRLNTEAFF
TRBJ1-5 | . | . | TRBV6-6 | TGTGCCAGCACCCAAGATAGGAACCTAAGGGGCAATCAGCCCCAGCATTTT | CASTQDRNLRGNQPQHF
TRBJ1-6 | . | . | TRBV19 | TGTGCCAGTAGTATAAACGGTCGTCGGGACTCACCCCTCCACTTT | CASSINGRRDSPLHF
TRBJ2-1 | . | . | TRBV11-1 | TGTGCCAGCAGCTTAGCGGTGGGGGGTGAGCAGTTCTTC | CASSLAVGGEQFF
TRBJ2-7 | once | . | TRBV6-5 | TGTGCCAGCAGCCCCGACAGGCCCATCGAGGAGCAGTACTTC | CASSPDRPIEEQYF
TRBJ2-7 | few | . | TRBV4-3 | TGCGCCAGCAGCCAAGAGAGGGAGTCATCCTACGAGCAGTACTTC | CASSQERESSYEQYF
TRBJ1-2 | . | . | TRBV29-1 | TGCAGCGTTGAAGGAGCCAGTAGGACTGGCTACACCTTC | CSVEGASRTGYTF
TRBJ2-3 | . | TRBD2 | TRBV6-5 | TGTGCCAGCAGTTACTCCCGTCTAGCGGGAGGAGCAGATACGCAGTATTTT | CASSYSRLAGGADTQYF
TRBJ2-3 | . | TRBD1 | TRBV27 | TGTGCCAGCAGTTTAAACTCCGGGACAGGGTCTGCAGATACGCAGTATTTT | CASSLNSGTGSADTQYF
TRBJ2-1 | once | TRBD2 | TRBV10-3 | TGTGCCATCAGTGACGCGACGACTAGCGGGAGCGATGAGCAGTTCTTC | CAISDATTSGSDEQFF
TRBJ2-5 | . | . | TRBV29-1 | TGCAGCGCCGAGGGGGGAGAGACCCAGTACTTC | CSAEGGETQYF
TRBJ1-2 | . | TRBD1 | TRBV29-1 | TGCAGCGCTCCGGGACAGGGAAGCTATGGCTACACCTTC | CSAPGQGSYGYTF
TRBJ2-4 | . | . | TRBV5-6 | TGTGCCAGCAGCTTGGTAGCGGTGCAGGAAGCCAAAAACATTCAGTACTTC | CASSLVAVQEAKNIQYF
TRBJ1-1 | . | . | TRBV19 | TGTGCCAGTAGTCCCCCTCAGGGGCCGATTACCGCTTTCTTT | CASSPPQGPITAFF
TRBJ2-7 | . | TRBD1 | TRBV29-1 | TGCAGCGCTTCCGGGACAGGGTCCTACGAGCAGTACTTC | CSASGTGSYEQYF
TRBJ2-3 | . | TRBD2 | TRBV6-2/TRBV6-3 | TGTGCCATCAGTGAGCCGGGACTAGCGGGGCCCACAGATACGCAGTATTTT | CAISEPGLAGPTDTQYF
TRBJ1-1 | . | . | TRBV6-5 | TGTGCCAGCAGTTACGGGGGAAACATGAACACTGAAGCTTTCTTT | CASSYGGNMNTEAFF
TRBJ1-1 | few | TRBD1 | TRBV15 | TGTGCCACCAGCAGGGACAGGGCAATGAACACTGAAGCTTTCTTT | CATSRDRAMNTEAFF
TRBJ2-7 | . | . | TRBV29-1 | TGCAGCGTTGAAGGGCCGGGACTCCCCTACGAGCAGTACTTC | CSVEGPGLPYEQYF